One and the same sample provided the 29 T cell receptor beta chains below, sequenced in a study of glioma-infiltrating T cells after dendritic cell vaccination. The repertoire was sequenced with immunoSEQ multiplex PCR; TCRdb's copy has only in-frame clones and lacks some. The table has approximately 91,000 clones, about 81% seen once. Specified time point: after dendritic cell vaccination, including at tumor progression/relapse. The starting material was blood, obtained after dendritic cell vaccination. The source is a human donor with glioblastoma.

This chain uses TRBV5-4 with TRBJ2-1, with 11 bases lining up with TRBD2. From germline, CDR1 is SGHNT and CDR2 YYREEE (reference sequence). CDR3 length: 15 residues. Trimming removed 1 base from V and 9 bases from J; junction bases left unmatched: 6. The CDR3, as DNA: TGTGCCAGCAGCTTGATAACTAGCGGGAGCCGTGAGCAGTTCTTC. It is translated as CASSLITSGSREQFF.

The chain employs TRBV7-2 and TRBJ1-2, with no clear D. Trimming took 5 bases from V and 4 from J, leaving 11 bases between them. The length of the CDR3 is 13 residues. Germline CDR1 reads SGHTA; CDR2 reads FQGNSA. The CDR3 loop is CASSPTVSYGYTF. The CDR3 bases are TGTGCCAGCAGCCCTACAGTTAGCTATGGCTACACCTTC.

This chain joins TRBV10-3 and TRBJ2-3, with 13 bases fitting TRBD2. The ends lost 0 bases at V and 0 bases at J; junction bases unmatched: 6. The germline V gene encodes CDR1 ENHRY and CDR2 SYGVKD. The CDR3 is 19 residues long. The CDR3 nucleotides are TGTGCCATCAGTGAGTCTACTAGCGGGGGGGCATGGAGCACAGATACGCAGTATTTT. This gives the protein CAISESTSGGAWSTDTQYF.

This chain links TRBV7-6 with TRBJ2-3; 9 nucleotides align to TRBD2. Germline lookup yields CDR1 SGHVS and CDR2 FNYEAQ. V lost 5 bases and J lost 0; bases outside the gene matches: 9. The CDR3 has 17 residues. The DNA of the CDR3 is TGTGCCAGCAGCCGCCGTGGGCGGGAGGGAAGCACAGATACGCAGTATTTT. This gives the protein CASSRRGREGSTDTQYF.

The count of this clone is one. V and J are TRBV5-1 and TRBJ1-2; 7 bases are shared with TRBD1. From germline, CDR1 is SGHRS and CDR2 YFSETQ. V lost 4 bases and J lost 8; bases outside the gene matches: 8. The CDR3 sequence is 13 residues long. Here the CDR3 reads CASSGDSLDGYTF. As DNA, the CDR3 is TGCGCCAGCAGCGGGGACAGCCTCGACGGCTACACCTTC.

The V call is TRBV7-9, the J call TRBJ1-3; D not certain. Trimming took 5 bases from V and 1 from J, leaving 12 bases between them. This CDR3 is built from 15 residues. The germline gives CDR1 SEHNR, CDR2 FQNEAQ (reference sequence). For the CDR3, the DNA is TGTGCCAGCAGCCAAGATTCGGGTTCTGGAAACACCATATATTTT. Amino acids: CASSQDSGSGNTIYF.

Of note for this clone: Additional DNA sequences in this sample encode the identical CDR3. The chain recombines TRBV30 with TRBJ2-2, with 10 bases matching TRBD2. CDR1 is GTSNPN, CDR2 SVGIG, per germline (reference sequence). V lost 2 bases and J lost 8; bases outside the gene matches: 8. This CDR3 has 15 amino acids. This CDR3 reads CAWSHGLAATGELFF. The CDR3 region has the DNA TGTGCCTGGAGTCATGGACTAGCGGCCACTGGGGAGCTGTTTTTT.

This clone was seen only a few times. The chain combines TRBV18 with TRBJ2-2; 9 nucleotides line up with TRBD1. J was trimmed by 2 bases and V by 4 bases; bases with no gene match: 5. The CDR3 consists of 16 residues. Germline loops: CDR1 KGHSH, CDR2 LQKENI. The CDR3 protein is CASSHRDRVNTGELFF. CDR3 coding DNA: TGTGCCAGCTCACACCGGGACAGGGTTAACACCGGGGAGCTGTTTTTT.

This clone was detected only a few times. The chain recombines TRBV6-1 with TRBJ2-1; TRBD1 matches at 7 bases. The V gene end was trimmed by 7 bases and the J gene end by 5 bases; junction bases not matched to a gene: 11. The CDR3 is made up of 15 amino acids. In germline, CDR1 is MNHNS, CDR2 SASEGT. CDR3 in amino acids: CASNLQGSRNNEQFF. The CDR3 nucleotides read TGTGCCAGCAACCTACAGGGGAGTAGGAACAATGAGCAGTTCTTC.

V is TRBV7-2 and J is TRBJ1-2; D is perhaps TRBD1 (6 bases). The CDR3 is 14 amino acids. Trimming cost V 3 bases and J 7 bases, with 15 bases left between them. Germline V gene sequence: CDR1 SGHTA, CDR2 FQGNSA. The CDR3 DNA follows: TGTGCCAGCAGCTTCCAACTCAGGGGATCTGGCTACACCTTC. Encoded protein: CASSFQLRGSGYTF. The full variable domain, with the rest looked up from reference TRBV7-2 and TRBJ1-2, is GAGVSQSPSNKVTEKGKDVELRCDPISGHTALYWYRQSLGQGLEFLIYFQGNSAPDKSGLPSDRFSAERTGGSVSTLTIQRTQQEDSAVYLCASSFQLRGSGYTFGSGTRLTVV.

This clone has more than one count but fewer than ten. The chain is built from TRBV6-5 and TRBJ2-1, with TRBD2 identical over 13 bases. The CDR3 consists of 16 residues. Germline V gene data show CDR1 as MNHEY and CDR2 as SVGAGI. V lost 4 bases, J lost 5 bases, and 5 bases stayed unmatched. The CDR3 DNA reads TGTGCCAGCAGTTTACTAGCGGGGGGGAACAACAATGAGCAGTTCTTC. It encodes CASSLLAGGNNNEQFF.

The chain combines TRBV27 with TRBJ2-5, with 7 bases lining up with TRBD1. CDR1 and CDR2 from the germline V gene are MNHEY and SMNVEV (reference sequence). This CDR3 contains 13 residues. With V trimmed by 6 bases and J by 5 bases, 6 bases remained unmatched. CDR3 amino acids: CASSRQGLETQYF. CDR3 sequence (DNA): TGTGCCAGCAGCCGACAGGGATTGGAGACCCAGTACTTC.

The genes are TRBV2 and TRBJ1-4; D possibly corresponds to TRBD1 (5 bases). Germline CDR1 and CDR2: SNHLY and FYNNEI. This CDR3 is 13 amino acids long. Between the trimmed V and J ends, which lost 6 bases and 4 bases, there was a span of 9 bases. This chain's CDR3 is CASSRDFNEKLFF. CDR3 DNA sequence: TGTGCCAGCAGCAGGGATTTTAATGAAAAACTGTTTTTT.

DNA of the CDR3: TGCGCCAGCTCGGCCTCAGGGGCTAACTATGGCTACACCTTC. Encoded protein: CASSASGANYGYTF. V and J are TRBV5-1 and TRBJ1-2, with a tentative D call TRBD1 (6 bases). The CDR3 is made up of 14 amino acids. Germline V gene data show CDR1 as SGHRS and CDR2 as YFSETQ. The V and J ends lost 7 bases and 0 bases respectively, with 13 bases between them.

The V call is TRBV4-2, the J call TRBJ2-4; 11 nucleotides align to TRBD2. Germline V gene lookup returns CDR1 LGHNA and CDR2 YNFKEQ. After removal of 2 bases from V and 6 bases from J, the junction contained 9 bases not matched to a gene. The CDR3 extends over 17 amino acids. The CDR3, as DNA: TGTGCCAGCAGCCAAAGTAGCGGGGGGGCCTTCGCAAACATTCAGTACTTC. Its translation is CASSQSSGGAFANIQYF.

This sequence joins TRBV9 and TRBJ2-1; D remains unclear. Trimming took 4 bases from V and 0 from J, leaving 11 bases between them. Germline CDR1 SGDLS, CDR2 YYNGEE. The length of the CDR3 is 15 residues. For the CDR3, the DNA is TGTGCCAGCAGCCTAGGATCGAGCTCCTACAATGAGCAGTTCTTC. Residues: CASSLGSSSYNEQFF.

This rearrangement joins TRBV7-2 to TRBJ1-3; tentatively, D is TRBD1 (6 bases). V shed 1 base and J shed 0 bases, with 13 bases lying between them. The CDR3 length is 17 residues. Germline CDR1 reads SGHTA; CDR2 reads FQGNSA. The CDR3 DNA follows: TGTGCCAGCAGCTTAGGGCAGGGGTTTTACTCTGGAAACACCATATATTTT. Translated: CASSLGQGFYSGNTIYF.

This sequence joins TRBV19 and TRBJ2-5; TRBD2 might be the D (5 bases). V shed 9 bases and J shed 5 bases, with 10 bases lying between them. Germline V gene data show CDR1 as LNHDA and CDR2 as SQIVND (reference sequence). The CDR3 extends over 11 amino acids. This chain's CDR3 is CASSSGETQYF. The CDR3 bases are TGTGCCAGCTCATCGGGGGAGACCCAGTACTTC.

This chain joins TRBV5-8 and TRBJ1-3; 12 nucleotides match TRBD1. Trimming at V came to 4 bases and at J to 4 bases, leaving 9 bases not matched to a gene. Germline CDR1 SGHTS, CDR2 YDEGEE. The CDR3 sequence is 17 residues long. CDR3 sequence: CASSPRDRGRVGNTIYF. CDR3 DNA: TGTGCCAGCAGCCCCCGGGACAGGGGGCGAGTGGGAAACACCATATATTTT.

The V call is TRBV5-1, the J call TRBJ1-1, with TRBD1 matching 7 bases. The germline V gene has CDR1 SGHRS and CDR2 YFSETQ. V gave up 4 bases and J gave up 7 bases; unmatched junction bases: 10. This CDR3 contains 14 residues. The CDR3: CASSRGTGAYEAFF. For the CDR3, the DNA is TGCGCCAGCAGCCGGGGAACAGGGGCTTATGAAGCTTTCTTT.

This chain connects TRBV7-3 to TRBJ2-1; the match to TRBD2 covers 15 bases. V dropped 2 bases and J dropped 0; count of bases not matched to a gene: 2. The CDR3 length is 18 residues. The germline V gene has CDR1 SGHTA and CDR2 FQGTGA. CDR3 sequence reads: CASSLQGLAGGSYNEQFF. CDR3 nucleotide sequence: TGTGCCAGCAGCTTACAGGGACTAGCGGGAGGCTCCTACAATGAGCAGTTCTTC.

The chain combines TRBV30 with TRBJ2-1; 8 bases map to TRBD1. V trimming: 2 bases; J trimming: 5 bases; junction bases outside the gene matches: 2. CDR1 and CDR2 from the germline V gene are GTSNPN and SVGIG (reference sequence). The CDR3 sequence is 13 residues long. CDR3 loop: CAWSYRGDNEQFF. As DNA, the CDR3 is TGTGCCTGGAGTTACAGGGGGGACAATGAGCAGTTCTTC.

The chain uses TRBV6-1 and TRBJ1-2, with a weak D call TRBD1 (5 bases). Between the trimmed V and J ends, which lost 1 base and 0 bases, there was a span of 6 bases. The V gene's germline CDR1 is MNHNS and CDR2 SASEGT. This CDR3 is built from 14 residues. The CDR3 spells CASSEGGANYGYTF. As DNA, the CDR3 is TGTGCCAGCAGTGAAGGGGGGGCTAACTATGGCTACACCTTC.

This clone was seen more than once but under ten times. The CDR3 loop reads CASSLDRGLNEQYF. CDR3 in DNA: TGCGCCAGCAGCTTGGACAGGGGCTTGAACGAGCAGTACTTC. The chain recombines TRBV5-1 with TRBJ2-7, with 7 bases matching TRBD1. V shed 0 bases and J 5 bases; nucleotides not matched to a gene: 5. Germline V CDR1 and CDR2: SGHRS, YFSETQ. The CDR3 runs 14 residues.

A few counts support this clone. The chain links TRBV4-1 to TRBJ2-1; tentatively, D is TRBD1 (6 bases). V gave up 6 bases and J gave up 2 bases, with 14 bases separating them. This CDR3 has 15 residues. From germline, CDR1 is MGHRA and CDR2 YSYEKL. The CDR3 reads CASRPTGKPYNEQFF. The DNA of the CDR3 is TGCGCCAGCAGACCAACAGGGAAACCCTACAATGAGCAGTTCTTC.

This clone was seen at least ten times. Other DNA sequences in the sample encode the same CDR3. This chain connects TRBV19 to TRBJ1-1; maybe TRBD1 (5 bases). Germline-derived CDR1 and CDR2 are LNHDA and SQIVND (reference sequence). V dropped 5 bases and J dropped 1 base, with 8 bases sitting between them. This CDR3 has 13 residues. The CDR3 sequence: CASSGQGNTEAFF. The DNA for the CDR3 is TGTGCCAGTAGTGGCCAGGGGAACACTGAAGCTTTCTTT.

This chain links TRBV4-1 with TRBJ2-1; D might be TRBD1 (6 bases). CDR1 MGHRA and CDR2 YSYEKL come from the germline V gene. The CDR3 is 15 residues long. Trimming shortened V by 1 base and J by 1 base, and 8 bases separated the two germline ends. CDR3 protein: CASSQAQGSYNEQFF. The CDR3 coding sequence is TGCGCCAGCAGCCAAGCACAGGGTTCCTACAATGAGCAGTTCTTC.

Of note for this clone: Other nucleotide sequences in the sample specify the same CDR3. The chain couples TRBV2 to TRBJ2-3; D ambiguous. The V and J ends lost 4 bases and 0 bases respectively, with 8 bases between them. The V gene's germline CDR1 is SNHLY and CDR2 FYNNEI. The CDR3 extends over 14 amino acids. Here the CDR3 reads CASSGGLSTDTQYF. CDR3 nucleotide sequence: TGTGCCAGCAGTGGAGGCCTTAGCACAGATACGCAGTATTTT.

This clone occurred a few times. The sample carries other DNA sequences with the same CDR3. The chain has TRBV5-6 and TRBJ2-7, with a tentative D call TRBD2 (5 bases). Germline assignment: CDR1 SGHDT and CDR2 YYEEEE. The CDR3 is 13 amino acids. Trimming stripped 0 bases from V and 7 bases from J, with 11 bases between. The CDR3 here is CASSLGTTGEQYV. CDR3 bases: TGTGCCAGCAGCTTGGGGACCACGGGGGAGCAGTACGTC.